Shown below are 24 T cell receptor beta chains from a single sample sequenced in a study of CD8 T cells in ankylosing spondylitis. TCRdb reanalysed the 5' RACE reads using MiXCR and keeps one entry per CDR3 protein. The repertoire holds 130,000 or so distinct CDR3 sequences, with about 7% as singletons. The sample taken for sequencing was blood, either unsorted or a sorted T cell fraction (not recorded which). These receptors were taken from a male donor with ankylosing spondylitis or in good health (not recorded which).

This clonotype was observed many times. The chain couples TRBV5-1 to TRBJ2-2; 7 nucleotides line up with TRBD2. This CDR3 comprises 16 residues. V lost 1 base to trimming and J lost 0 bases; unmatched junction nucleotides: 3. Looked up from germline, CDR1 is SGHRS and CDR2 is YFSETQ. The CDR3 DNA sequence: TGCGCCAGCAGCTTGACCGGGACTACGAACACCGGGGAGCTGTTTTTT. It is translated as CASSLTGTTNTGELFF.

This clonotype was counted ten times or more. This chain uses TRBV12-3 or TRBV12-4 with TRBJ1-6, with no clear D. The CDR3 covers 19 residues. V gave up 10 bases and J gave up 0 bases, with 25 bases separating them. DNA of the CDR3: TGTGCCAACCTTAGGACGAGTGAATTGGAAGGCTCCTATAATTCACCCCTCCACTTT. It codes for CANLRTSELEGSYNSPLHF.

This clonotype was seen a handful of times. CDR3 in amino acids: CASSISGQGQNTEAFF. The CDR3 nucleotides read TGTGCCAGTAGTATAAGCGGGCAGGGCCAGAACACTGAAGCTTTCTTT. This chain links TRBV19 with TRBJ1-1; a possible D gene is TRBD1 (5 bases). Trimming removed 2 bases from V and 1 base from J, with 14 bases in between. The CDR3 has 16 amino acids. Germline-derived CDR1 and CDR2 are LNHDA and SQIVND (reference sequence).

This clonotype came up many times. The genes are TRBV12-3 or TRBV12-4 and TRBJ2-1; 7 positions match TRBD2. CDR3 length: 12 residues. J was trimmed by 8 bases and V by 7 bases; bases with no gene match: 5. The CDR3 loop reads CASTSAGYEQFF. The CDR3 DNA is TGTGCCAGCACCTCAGCGGGGTATGAGCAGTTCTTC.

This clonotype was detected ten times or more. This chain joins TRBV5-1 and TRBJ1-1; 7 bases are a match to TRBD1. Germline assignment: CDR1 SGHRS and CDR2 YFSETQ. With 3 bases clipped from V and 4 bases from J, the junction kept 6 bases outside the gene matches. This CDR3 has 14 residues. CDR3 in DNA: TGCGCCAGCAGCTCTGCGGCAGGGGGCACTGAAGCTTTCTTT. It encodes CASSSAAGGTEAFF.

In its sample, this clonotype was seen many times. The chain joins TRBV29-1 to TRBJ2-3; no clear D. The length of the CDR3 is 11 residues. Germline loops: CDR1 SQVTM, CDR2 ANQGSEA. Trimming cost V 6 bases and J 4 bases, with 8 bases left between them. CDR3 residues: CSVPSADTQYF. The CDR3 DNA sequence: TGCAGCGTGCCCTCCGCAGATACGCAGTATTTT.

The sample holds many counts of this clonotype. V usage is TRBV20-1 and J usage is TRBJ2-1, with TRBD2 matching 8 bases. The germline CDR1 and CDR2 sequences are DFQATT and SNEGSKA (reference sequence). Trimming removed 1 base from V and 7 bases from J; junction bases left unmatched: 9. The CDR3 length is 15 residues. This CDR3 is CSARGTTGGPNEQFF. For the CDR3, the DNA is TGCAGTGCTAGAGGTACGACGGGAGGGCCGAATGAGCAGTTCTTC.

This clonotype has at least ten counts. This sequence joins TRBV20-1 and TRBJ2-1, with D uncertain. CDR3 length: 14 residues. V dropped 2 bases and J dropped 2 bases, with 10 bases sitting between them. Per the germline V gene, CDR1 is DFQATT and CDR2 is SNEGSKA (reference sequence). The CDR3 DNA is TGCAGTGCTAGAAAAGGTGACCCCTACAATGAGCAGTTCTTC. Translated: CSARKGDPYNEQFF.

Many counts were recorded for this clonotype. The chain joins TRBV5-1 to TRBJ2-3, with TRBD2 as a possible D gene (6 bases). CDR1 and CDR2 from the germline V gene are SGHRS and YFSETQ. The CDR3 consists of 14 residues. V was cut by 0 bases and J by 2 bases, with 7 bases left in between. CDR3 DNA: TGCGCCAGCAGCTTGGGACTAGTCACAGATACGCAGTATTTT. This codes for CASSLGLVTDTQYF.

Many counts were recorded for this clonotype. The chain joins TRBV5-6 to TRBJ1-2, with D hard to call. The CDR3 extends over 13 amino acids. The germline gives CDR1 SGHDT, CDR2 YYEEEE. Trimming took 2 bases from V and 3 from J, leaving 8 bases between them. The CDR3 is CASSLQRDYGYTF. Written as DNA, the CDR3 is TGTGCCAGCAGCTTACAGAGAGACTATGGCTACACCTTC.

This clonotype was counted many times. The chain links TRBV5-1 to TRBJ1-1; D not certain. V lost 0 bases, J lost 0 bases, and 3 bases lay in between. The CDR3 consists of 13 residues. Looked up from germline, CDR1 is SGHRS and CDR2 is YFSETQ. Here the CDR3 DNA reads TGCGCCAGCAGCTTGGATATGAACACTGAAGCTTTCTTT. Translation: CASSLDMNTEAFF.

This chain connects TRBV28 to TRBJ1-1; the D gene is possibly TRBD1 (5 bases). Germline values: CDR1 MDHEN, CDR2 SYDVKM. This CDR3 contains 14 residues. The ends were cut back, 5 bases at V and 4 bases at J, with 14 bases in the middle. This CDR3 is CASSIPQGGTEAFF. In nucleotides, the CDR3 is TGTGCCAGCAGTATACCCCAGGGAGGCACTGAAGCTTTCTTT.

This clonotype was observed at least ten times. This rearrangement joins TRBV20-1 to TRBJ2-7; D possibly corresponds to TRBD1 (5 bases). The CDR3 loop spans 13 amino acids. CDR1 is DFQATT and CDR2 is SNEGSKA in the germline V gene (reference sequence). Between the trimmed V and J ends, which lost 6 bases and 3 bases, there was a span of 15 bases. In DNA form, the CDR3 reads TGCAGTGCGAACCTAGGGGCGGTCTACGAGCAGTACTTC. Its protein is CSANLGAVYEQYF.

This clonotype came up many times. The chain links TRBV25-1 to TRBJ2-7, with TRBD2 identical over 14 bases. The CDR3 spans 17 residues. CDR1 and CDR2 (germline): MGHDK, SYGVNS. The V segment lost 0 bases and the J segment 0 bases; nucleotides outside the gene matches: 1. CDR3 residues: CASSEYGTSGGSYEQYF. The CDR3 region has the DNA TGTGCCAGCAGTGAATATGGGACTAGCGGGGGCTCCTACGAGCAGTACTTC.

This clonotype has ten or more counts. This chain links TRBV5-1 with TRBJ1-1; no clear D gene. The V end lost 0 bases, the J end lost 3 bases, and 9 bases lay between the germline ends. The germline CDR1 and CDR2 sequences are SGHRS and YFSETQ. This CDR3 spans 14 amino acids. CDR3 sequence (DNA): TGCGCCAGCAGCTTGGCAGAACAGCACACTGAAGCTTTCTTT. Protein sequence: CASSLAEQHTEAFF.

This clonotype was counted at least ten times. The chain has TRBV5-1 and TRBJ2-3; 10 bases map to TRBD2. The CDR3 length is 17 residues. With V trimmed by 2 bases and J by 0 bases, 6 bases remained unmatched. In germline, CDR1 is SGHRS, CDR2 YFSETQ. The CDR3: CASSFRLTSGSTDTQYF. In DNA, the CDR3 is TGCGCCAGCAGCTTCAGGCTGACTAGCGGGAGCACAGATACGCAGTATTTT.

There are many counts of this clonotype. This rearrangement joins TRBV6-2 or TRBV6-3 to TRBJ2-1, with 9 positions matching TRBD2. V shed 2 bases and J 9 bases; nucleotides not matched to a gene: 11. CDR3 length equals 16 residues. Germline lookup yields CDR1 MNHEY and CDR2 SVGEGT. The CDR3 region is CASSYSSGSKSGEQFF. DNA for the CDR3: TGTGCCAGCAGTTACAGTAGCGGGAGTAAGTCGGGTGAGCAGTTCTTC.

This clonotype was detected many times. The V gene is TRBV9, the J gene TRBJ2-2; 8 nucleotides line up with TRBD2. CDR3 length: 15 amino acids. Germline V lookup: CDR1 SGDLS, CDR2 YYNGEE. Germline trimming cut 0 bases from V and 9 bases from J; bases unmatched to any gene: 7. For the CDR3, the DNA is TGTGCCAGCAGCGTAGGAAGCGGGGGCCTAAGGGAGCTGTTTTTT. Protein: CASSVGSGGLRELFF.

This clonotype was observed many times. The chain is built from TRBV20-1 and TRBJ2-1; D is uncertain. Between the trimmed V and J ends, which lost 0 bases and 7 bases, there was a span of 10 bases. Germline lookup yields CDR1 DFQATT and CDR2 SNEGSKA (reference sequence). The CDR3 has 13 amino acids. CDR3 in amino acids: CSARDPLVNEQFF. The DNA for the CDR3 is TGCAGTGCTAGAGACCCCCTAGTTAATGAGCAGTTCTTC.

Notes on this clonotype: A much larger clone lies one base from this, so it may be a read error. This chain connects TRBV6-1 to TRBJ2-3; TRBD2 aligns across 12 bases. CDR1 and CDR2 (germline): MNHNS, SASEGT. The CDR3 contains 14 residues. The V gene end was trimmed by 6 bases and the J gene end by 5 bases; junction bases not matched to a gene: 3. The CDR3: CASRTSGSVDTQYF. CDR3 nucleotide sequence: TGTGCCAGCAGGACTAGCGGGAGTGTAGATACGCAGTATTTT.

This clonotype was seen repeatedly, ten times or more. The chain recombines TRBV5-1 with TRBJ2-3, with TRBD2 as a possible D gene (5 bases). The germline V gene encodes CDR1 SGHRS and CDR2 YFSETQ. This CDR3 contains 16 residues. V was cut by 6 bases and J by 3 bases, with 20 bases left in between. Written as DNA, the CDR3 is TGCGCCAGCACTCTTACGGGGAACCATCCGACAGATACGCAGTATTTT. Its protein is CASTLTGNHPTDTQYF. Complete variable domain (other parts from reference TRBV5-1 and TRBJ2-3): KAGVTQTPRYLIKTRGQQVTLSCSPISGHRSVSWYQQTPGQGLQFLFEYFSETQRNKGNFPGRFSGRQFSNSRSEMNVSTLELGDSALYLCASTLTGNHPTDTQYFGPGTRLTVL.

This clonotype was recorded many times. This rearrangement joins TRBV3-1 to TRBJ1-1; 9 nucleotides line up with TRBD1. Per germline, CDR1 LGHDT and CDR2 YNNKEL (reference sequence). The CDR3 totals 16 residues. The V gene end was trimmed by 4 bases and the J gene end by 4 bases; junction bases not matched to a gene: 10. CDR3 DNA: TGTGCCAGCAGCCGGGACAGGGATTGGTTGGGCACTGAAGCTTTCTTT. It yields the protein CASSRDRDWLGTEAFF.

The table lists this clonotype with many counts. The CDR3 reads CASSLEAGGNSPLHF. CDR3 in DNA: TGCGCCAGCAGCTTGGAAGCAGGTGGGAATTCACCCCTCCACTTT. This chain links TRBV5-1 with TRBJ1-6; D unresolved. Germline values: CDR1 SGHRS, CDR2 YFSETQ. V was pared by 0 bases and J by 7 bases, with 11 bases between. This CDR3 region has 15 residues.

The table lists this clonotype with many counts. The V gene is TRBV6-1, the J gene TRBJ2-7; TRBD1 aligns across 7 bases. CDR1 MNHNS and CDR2 SASEGT come from the germline V gene. With 5 bases clipped from V and 4 bases from J, the junction kept 5 bases outside the gene matches. The length of the CDR3 is 13 residues. CDR3 amino acids: CASSRGTAYEQYF. The DNA of the CDR3 is TGTGCCAGCAGTAGAGGGACAGCGTACGAGCAGTACTTC.